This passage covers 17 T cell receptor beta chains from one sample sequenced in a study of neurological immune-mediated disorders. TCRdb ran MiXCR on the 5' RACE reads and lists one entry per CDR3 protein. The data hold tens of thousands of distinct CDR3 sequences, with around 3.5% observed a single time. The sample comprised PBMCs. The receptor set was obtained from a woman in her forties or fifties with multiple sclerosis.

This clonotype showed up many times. The CDR3 is CASSLETYEQFF. The CDR3 DNA follows: TGCGCCAGCAGCTTGGAGACTTATGAGCAGTTCTTC. The chain carries TRBV5-1 and TRBJ2-1; D gene ambiguous. In germline, CDR1 is SGHRS, CDR2 YFSETQ. Trimming left V 0 bases short and J 8 bases short, with 6 bases between. CDR3 length: 12 amino acids. Together with reference TRBV5-1 and TRBJ2-1, the CDR3 gives the full variable domain: KAGVTQTPRYLIKTRGQQVTLSCSPISGHRSVSWYQQTPGQGLQFLFEYFSETQRNKGNFPGRFSGRQFSNSRSEMNVSTLELGDSALYLCASSLETYEQFFGPGTRLTVL.

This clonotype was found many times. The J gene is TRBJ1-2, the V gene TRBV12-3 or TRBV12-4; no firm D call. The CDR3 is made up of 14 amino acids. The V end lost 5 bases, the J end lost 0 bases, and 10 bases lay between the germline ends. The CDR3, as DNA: TGTGCCAGCAGTCCCTTGGAGGCTAACTATGGCTACACCTTC. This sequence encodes CASSPLEANYGYTF.

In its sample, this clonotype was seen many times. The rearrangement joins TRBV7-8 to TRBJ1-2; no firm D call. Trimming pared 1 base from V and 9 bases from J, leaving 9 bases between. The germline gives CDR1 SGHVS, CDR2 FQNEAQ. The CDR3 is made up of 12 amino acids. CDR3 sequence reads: CASSLVGLRYTF. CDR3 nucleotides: TGTGCCAGCAGCTTAGTCGGACTCCGCTACACCTTC.

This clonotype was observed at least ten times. CDR3 sequence reads: CASSLLGTDSSSGNTIYF. The CDR3 DNA reads TGTGCCAGCAGCTTATTAGGGACAGACTCGAGCTCTGGAAACACCATATATTTT. J is TRBJ1-3 and V is TRBV7-2; 7 bases are shared with TRBD1. This CDR3 has 18 amino acids. CDR1 is SGHTA and CDR2 is FQGNSA in the germline V gene. The V segment lost 2 bases and the J segment 0 bases; nucleotides outside the gene matches: 10. The full variable domain, in which reference TRBV7-2 and TRBJ1-3 provide the parts outside the CDR3, is GAGVSQSPSNKVTEKGKDVELRCDPISGHTALYWYRQSLGQGLEFLIYFQGNSAPDKSGLPSDRFSAERTGGSVSTLTIQRTQQEDSAVYLCASSLLGTDSSSGNTIYFGEGSWLTVV.

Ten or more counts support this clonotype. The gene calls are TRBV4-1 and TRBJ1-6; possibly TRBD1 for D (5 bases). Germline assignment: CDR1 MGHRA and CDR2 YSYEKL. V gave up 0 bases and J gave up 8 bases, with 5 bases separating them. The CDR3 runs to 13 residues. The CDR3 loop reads CASSQEGHSPLHF. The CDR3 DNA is TGCGCCAGCAGCCAAGAGGGACATTCACCCCTCCACTTT.

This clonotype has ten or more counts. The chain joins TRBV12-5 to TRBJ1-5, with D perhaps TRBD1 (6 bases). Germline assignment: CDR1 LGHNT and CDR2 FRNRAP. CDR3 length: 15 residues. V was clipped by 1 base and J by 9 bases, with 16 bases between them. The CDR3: CASGLGNQGPMPQHF. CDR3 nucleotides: TGTGCTAGTGGTTTGGGTAATCAGGGGCCGATGCCCCAGCATTTT.

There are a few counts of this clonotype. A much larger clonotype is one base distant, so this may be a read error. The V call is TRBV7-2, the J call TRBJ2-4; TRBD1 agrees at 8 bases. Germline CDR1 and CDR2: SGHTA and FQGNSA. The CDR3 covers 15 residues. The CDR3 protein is CASSSRTGLQKIQYF. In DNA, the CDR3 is TGTGCCAGCAGCTCCAGGACAGGGCTGCAAAAAATTCAGTACTTC.

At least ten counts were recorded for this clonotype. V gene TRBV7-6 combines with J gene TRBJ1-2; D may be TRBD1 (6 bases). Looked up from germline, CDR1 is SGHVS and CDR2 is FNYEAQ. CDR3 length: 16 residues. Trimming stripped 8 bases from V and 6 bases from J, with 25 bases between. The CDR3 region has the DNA TGTGCCAGCGGACAAGGGTTAATAGGACAGCCGGATGGCTACACCTTC. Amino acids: CASGQGLIGQPDGYTF.

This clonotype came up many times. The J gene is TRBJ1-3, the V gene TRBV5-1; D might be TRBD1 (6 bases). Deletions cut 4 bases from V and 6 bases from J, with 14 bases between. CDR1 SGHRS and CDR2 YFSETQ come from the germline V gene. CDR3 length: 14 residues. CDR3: CASSERTEENTIYF. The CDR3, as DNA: TGCGCCAGCAGCGAACGGACAGAAGAAAACACCATATATTTT.

The CDR3 DNA reads TGTGCCAGCAGGTTGGACAGACTAGCGGGGGGGCCGTCCTCCTACAATGAGCAGTTCTTC. It translates to CASRLDRLAGGPSSYNEQFF. The genes are TRBV7-8 and TRBJ2-1, with 14 bases fitting TRBD2. Germline CDR1 is SGHVS and CDR2 is FQNEAQ. The CDR3 covers 20 residues. The junction had 13 bases not matched to a gene; V was cut back by 6 bases and J by 0 bases.

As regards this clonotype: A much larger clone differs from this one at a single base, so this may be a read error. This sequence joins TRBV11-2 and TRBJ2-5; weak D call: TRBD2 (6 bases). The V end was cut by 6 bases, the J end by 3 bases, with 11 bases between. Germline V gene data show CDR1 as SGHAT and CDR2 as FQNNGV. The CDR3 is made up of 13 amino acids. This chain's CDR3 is CASRFSGEETQYF. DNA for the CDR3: TGTGCCAGCAGATTTAGCGGAGAAGAGACCCAGTACTTC.

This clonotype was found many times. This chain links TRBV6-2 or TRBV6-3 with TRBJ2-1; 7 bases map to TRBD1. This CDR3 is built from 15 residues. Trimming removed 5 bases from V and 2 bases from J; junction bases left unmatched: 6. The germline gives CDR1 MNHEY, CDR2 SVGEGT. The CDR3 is CASSHPGTAYNEQFF. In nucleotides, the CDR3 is TGTGCCAGCAGTCACCCCGGGACAGCCTACAATGAGCAGTTCTTC.

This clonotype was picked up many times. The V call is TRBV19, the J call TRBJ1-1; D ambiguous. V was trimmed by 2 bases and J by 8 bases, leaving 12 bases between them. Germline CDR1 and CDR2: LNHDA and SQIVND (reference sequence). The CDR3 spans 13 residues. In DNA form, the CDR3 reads TGTGCCAGTAGTATACCCTTTAGCACAGAAGCTTTCTTT. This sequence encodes CASSIPFSTEAFF. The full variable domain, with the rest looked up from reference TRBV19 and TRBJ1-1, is DGGITQSPKYLFRKEGQNVTLSCEQNLNHDAMYWYRQDPGQGLRLIYYSQIVNDFQKGDIAEGYSVSREKKESFPLTVTSAQKNPTAFYLCASSIPFSTEAFFGQGTRLTVV.

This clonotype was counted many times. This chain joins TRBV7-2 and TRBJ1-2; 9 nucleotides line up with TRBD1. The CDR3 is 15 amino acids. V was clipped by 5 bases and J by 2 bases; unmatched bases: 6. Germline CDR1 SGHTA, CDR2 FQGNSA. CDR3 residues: CASSPRTGANYGYTF. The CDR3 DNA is TGTGCCAGCAGCCCAAGGACAGGGGCCAACTATGGCTACACCTTC.

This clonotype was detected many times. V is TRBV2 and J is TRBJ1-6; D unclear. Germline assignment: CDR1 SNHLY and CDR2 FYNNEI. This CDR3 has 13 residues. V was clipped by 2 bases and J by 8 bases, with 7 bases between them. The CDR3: CASSEFRDSPLHF. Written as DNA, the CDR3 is TGTGCCAGCAGTGAATTTAGAGATTCACCCCTCCACTTT. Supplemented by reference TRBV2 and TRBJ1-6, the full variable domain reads EPEVTQTPSHQVTQMGQEVILRCVPISNHLYFYWYRQILGQKVEFLVSFYNNEISEKSEIFDDQFSVERPDGSNFTLKIRSTKLEDSAMYFCASSEFRDSPLHFGNGTRLTVT.

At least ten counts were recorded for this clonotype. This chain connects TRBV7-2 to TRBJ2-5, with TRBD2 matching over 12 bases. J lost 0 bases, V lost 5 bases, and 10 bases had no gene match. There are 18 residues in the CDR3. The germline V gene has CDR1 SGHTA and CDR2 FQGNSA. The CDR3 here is CASSARLAGAPYQETQYF. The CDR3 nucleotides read TGTGCCAGCAGCGCCCGACTAGCGGGGGCTCCGTACCAAGAGACCCAGTACTTC.

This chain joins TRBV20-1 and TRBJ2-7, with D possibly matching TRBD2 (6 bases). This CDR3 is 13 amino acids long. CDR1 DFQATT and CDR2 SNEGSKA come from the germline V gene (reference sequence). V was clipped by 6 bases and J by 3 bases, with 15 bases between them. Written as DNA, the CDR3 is TGCAGTGCCTCCGGGACTGAAAACTACGAGCAGTACTTC. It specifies CSASGTENYEQYF.